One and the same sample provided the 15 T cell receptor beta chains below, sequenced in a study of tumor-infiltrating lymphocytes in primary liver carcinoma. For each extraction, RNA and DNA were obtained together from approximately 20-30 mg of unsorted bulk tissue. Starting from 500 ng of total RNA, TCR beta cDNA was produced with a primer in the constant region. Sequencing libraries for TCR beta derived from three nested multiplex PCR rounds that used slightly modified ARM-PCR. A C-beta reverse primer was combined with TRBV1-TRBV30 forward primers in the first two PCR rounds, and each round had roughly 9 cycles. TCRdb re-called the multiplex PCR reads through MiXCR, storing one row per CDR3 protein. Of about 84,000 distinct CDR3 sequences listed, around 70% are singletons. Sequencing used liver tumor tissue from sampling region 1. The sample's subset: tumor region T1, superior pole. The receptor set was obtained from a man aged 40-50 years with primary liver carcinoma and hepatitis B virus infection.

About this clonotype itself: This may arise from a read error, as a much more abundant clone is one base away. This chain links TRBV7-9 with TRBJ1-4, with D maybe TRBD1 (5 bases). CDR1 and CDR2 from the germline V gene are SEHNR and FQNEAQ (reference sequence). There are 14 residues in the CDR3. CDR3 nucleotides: TGTGCCAGCAGCTTAGTAGGGGATAATCAAAAACTGTTTTTT. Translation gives CASSLVGDNQKLFF.

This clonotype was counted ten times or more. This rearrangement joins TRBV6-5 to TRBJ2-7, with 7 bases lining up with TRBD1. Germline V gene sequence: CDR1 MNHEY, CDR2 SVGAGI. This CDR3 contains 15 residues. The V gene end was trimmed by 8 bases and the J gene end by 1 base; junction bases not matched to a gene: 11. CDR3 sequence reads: CASRTGTANSYEQYF. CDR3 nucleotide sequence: TGTGCCAGCCGGACCGGGACAGCAAATTCCTACGAGCAGTACTTC.

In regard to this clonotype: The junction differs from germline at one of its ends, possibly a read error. CDR3 amino acids: CANSLVRDSVAFF. DNA for the CDR3: TGTGCCAACAGCTTAGTGCGAGATAGCGTGGCTTTCTTT. The chain has TRBV7-9 and TRBJ1-1, with D unclear. CDR1 SEHNR and CDR2 FQNEAQ come from the germline V gene (reference sequence). This CDR3 spans 13 amino acids.

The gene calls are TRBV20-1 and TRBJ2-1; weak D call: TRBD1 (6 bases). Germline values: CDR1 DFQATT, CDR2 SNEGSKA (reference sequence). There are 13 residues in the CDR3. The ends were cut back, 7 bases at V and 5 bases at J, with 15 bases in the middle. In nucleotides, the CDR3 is TGCAGTGTTCCCAGGACAGTAAACAATGAGCAGTTCTTC. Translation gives CSVPRTVNNEQFF.

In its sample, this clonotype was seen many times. The CDR3 coding sequence is TGTGCCAGCAGCTTCTCCGGGACTAGCGTCGGGGAGCTGTTTTTT. Its protein product is CASSFSGTSVGELFF. The chain uses TRBV7-8 and TRBJ2-2, with 10 bases identical to TRBD2. The CDR3 has 15 residues. CDR1 is SGHVS, CDR2 FQNEAQ, per germline. V dropped 3 bases and J dropped 7; count of bases not matched to a gene: 5.

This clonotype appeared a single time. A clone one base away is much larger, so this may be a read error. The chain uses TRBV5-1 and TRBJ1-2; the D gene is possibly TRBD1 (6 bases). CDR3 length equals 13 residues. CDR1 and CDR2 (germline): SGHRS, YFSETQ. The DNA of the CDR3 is TGCGCCAACAGCTTACAGGGAGGAGATGGCTACACCTTC. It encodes CANSLQGGDGYTF.

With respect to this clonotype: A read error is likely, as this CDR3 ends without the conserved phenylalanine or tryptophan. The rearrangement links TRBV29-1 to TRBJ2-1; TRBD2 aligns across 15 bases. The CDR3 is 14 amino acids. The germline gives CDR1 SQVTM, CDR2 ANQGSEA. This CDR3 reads CSVGTSGRRNEQFL. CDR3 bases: TGTAGCGTCGGGACTAGCGGGAGGAGGAATGAGCAGTTCTTG.

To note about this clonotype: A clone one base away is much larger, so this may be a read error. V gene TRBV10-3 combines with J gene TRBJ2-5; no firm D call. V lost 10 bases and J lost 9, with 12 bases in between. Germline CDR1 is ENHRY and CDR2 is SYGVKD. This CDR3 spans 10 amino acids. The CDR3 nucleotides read TGTGCCAGCCTCCACCGGGCCCAGTACTTC. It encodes CASLHRAQYF.

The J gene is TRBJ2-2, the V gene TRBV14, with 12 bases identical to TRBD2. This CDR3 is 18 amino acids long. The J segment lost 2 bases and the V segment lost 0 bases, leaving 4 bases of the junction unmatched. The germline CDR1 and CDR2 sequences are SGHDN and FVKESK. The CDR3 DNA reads TGTGCCAGCAGCCAAGAAGTAGGACTAGCGGGAAACACCGGGGAGCTGTTTTTT. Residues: CASSQEVGLAGNTGELFF.

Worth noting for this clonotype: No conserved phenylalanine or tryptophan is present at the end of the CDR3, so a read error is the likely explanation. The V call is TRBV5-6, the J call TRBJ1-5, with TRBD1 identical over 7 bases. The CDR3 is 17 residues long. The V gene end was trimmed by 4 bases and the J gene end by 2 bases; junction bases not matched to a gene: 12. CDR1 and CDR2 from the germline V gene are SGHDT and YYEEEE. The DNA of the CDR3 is TGTGCCAGCAGCCTCGGACAGGAGGGGGGTGGCAATCAGCCCCAGCATCTT. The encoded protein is CASSLGQEGGGNQPQHL.

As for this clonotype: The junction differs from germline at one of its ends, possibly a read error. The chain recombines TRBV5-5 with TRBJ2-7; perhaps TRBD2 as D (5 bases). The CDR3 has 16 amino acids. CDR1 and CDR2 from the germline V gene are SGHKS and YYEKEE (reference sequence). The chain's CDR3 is CASSLGWVTGTNEQYF. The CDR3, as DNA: TGTGCCAGCAGCTTGGGGTGGGTAACGGGAACCAACGAGCAATACTTC.

CDR3 sequence: CANTPLGARSSYNEQFF. For the CDR3, the DNA is TGTGCCAATACCCCGTTGGGGGCGCGGAGCTCCTACAATGAGCAGTTCTTC. The chain carries TRBV11-2 and TRBJ2-1; D is possibly TRBD1 (6 bases). Germline V CDR1 and CDR2: SGHAT, FQNNGV. This CDR3 spans 17 amino acids. Trimming took off 10 bases at V and 0 bases at J, with 22 bases between the two ends.

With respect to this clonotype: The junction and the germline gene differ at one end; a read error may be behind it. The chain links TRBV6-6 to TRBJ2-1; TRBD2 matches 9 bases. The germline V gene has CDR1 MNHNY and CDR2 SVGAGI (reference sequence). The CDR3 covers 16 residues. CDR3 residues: CTSSSTYDLAGNEQFF. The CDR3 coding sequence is TGTACCAGCAGTTCCACTTATGACCTAGCGGGGAATGAGCAGTTCTTC.

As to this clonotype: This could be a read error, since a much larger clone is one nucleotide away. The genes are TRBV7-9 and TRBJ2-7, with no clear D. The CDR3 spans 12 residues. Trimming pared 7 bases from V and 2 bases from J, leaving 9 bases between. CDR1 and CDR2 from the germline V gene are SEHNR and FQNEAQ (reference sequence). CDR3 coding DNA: TGTGCCAGCAACTTCGAGACCTACGAGCAGTACTTC. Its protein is CASNFETYEQYF.

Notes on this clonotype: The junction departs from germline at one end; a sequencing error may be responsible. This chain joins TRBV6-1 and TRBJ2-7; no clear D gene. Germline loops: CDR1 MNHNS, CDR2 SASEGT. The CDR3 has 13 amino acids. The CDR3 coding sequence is TGTGCCAGCAGTGAATGGGTTTTCTGCGAGCAGTGGTTC. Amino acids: CASSEWVFCEQWF.